This T cell receptor (beta chain) was captured in a study of CD8 T cells in ankylosing spondylitis. This clonotype was counted a few times. Its antigen is as yet unknown. Each CDR3 protein is one row after TCRdb ran MiXCR on the 5' RACE reads. The data hold 150,000 to 200,000 distinct CDR3 sequences, with 9.5% to 13% observed a single time. Overall study findings and caveats: Within peripheral blood, clones linked to disease were CD8+ and relatively rare. A TCR beta motif of about eight highly homologous variants seemed to mark ankylosing spondylitis blood. Earlier literature documents some of the motif variants in reactive arthritis synovial fluid and blood. Enrichment of disease-linked clones was reportedly significant in matched ankylosing spondylitis synovial fluid.

V gave up 5 bases and J gave up 3 bases; unmatched junction bases: 3. Germline V gives CDR1 MNHEY, CDR2 SVGAGI. CDR3 length: 15 residues. The sequencing input was blood, either unsorted or a sorted T cell fraction (not recorded which). The chain uses TRBV6-5 and TRBJ2-1; 11 bases are a match to TRBD1. This TCR came from a male donor with ankylosing spondylitis or in good health (not recorded which). The CDR3 DNA sequence: TGTGCCAGCAGTGGGGGACAGGGGGGCTACAATGAGCAGTTCTTC. Amino acid sequence: CASSGGQGGYNEQFF.